This TCR beta chain was recorded in a study of CXCR3-negative and CXCR3-positive naive CD8 T cells. Whole-study context: Collectively, the libraries yielded some 150 million TRB reads in total, at about 1.5 +/- 0.3 million per library. Regarding the study as a whole: The TRBV-TRBJ usage of naive CXCR3-negative and CXCR3-positive cells was similar, but that of memory cells differed. CXCR3-positive naive cells had TRB CDR3s that were more hydrophobic than CXCR3-negative naive cells had. CXCR3 levels fell partly with cryopreservation; most assays relied on fresh PBMCs.

About this clonotype itself: Its antigen is undetermined.

cDNA libraries for TRB were generated by 5' RACE incorporating UMI labels. TCRdb reanalyzed the 5' RACE reads and collapses them to one entry per CDR3 protein, without DNA. The sample has some 6,900 distinct CDR3 sequences; the top ten hold 1% to 1.5%. Cells classed as naive CD8+ T cells were CD45RO-CCR7+CD27+CD95-. Germline CDR1 reads MNHEY; CDR2 reads SVGEGT. The CDR3 is made up of 15 amino acids. The rearrangement uses TRBV6-2 or TRBV6-3 and TRBJ2-5; TCRdb's D gene call, TRBD2, goes unchecked for lack of DNA. The clonotype comes from a human donor in good health. Some clones in this sample may be carry-over from other donors' samples. Sequenced: naive CXCR3+ CD8+ T cells from blood. Regarding subset: CD45RO-CCR7+CD27+CD95- naive CD8+ T cells expressing CXCR3 (TNR3+). The CDR3 sequence: CASSSGGNFQETQYF.